Below, 12 T cell receptor beta chains from the same sample are listed, as sequenced in a study of shared clonotypes between healthy human individuals. The data were produced by immunoSEQ multiplex PCR, yet TCRdb's version contains in-frame clones alone and is incomplete. In the table there are hundreds of thousands of clones, over 65% of which are singletons. The specimen was memory CD4+ T cells sorted from blood. Specified subset: CD45RA-negative fraction. The receptors derive from a woman under 40 in good health.

The chain has TRBV11-2 and TRBJ2-1, with D possibly being TRBD2 (6 bases). This CDR3 spans 18 amino acids. Germline CDR1 SGHAT, CDR2 FQNNGV. Trimming shortened V by 0 bases and J by 1 base, and 16 bases separated the two germline ends. The CDR3 coding sequence is TGTGCCAGCAGCTTAGAGCGGGGTAGCGGCCATTCCTACAATGAGCAGTTCTTC. Amino acid sequence: CASSLERGSGHSYNEQFF. The full variable domain, its missing parts supplied by reference TRBV11-2 and TRBJ2-1, is EAGVAQSPRYKIIEKRQSVAFWCNPISGHATLYWYQQILGQGPKLLIQFQNNGVVDDSQLPKDRFSAERLKGVDSTLKIQPAKLEDSAVYLCASSLERGSGHSYNEQFFGPGTRLTVL.

The chain links TRBV6-5 to TRBJ2-3; 7 bases line up with TRBD1. Germline CDR1 is MNHEY and CDR2 is SVGAGI. V trimming: 7 bases; J trimming: 5 bases; junction bases outside the gene matches: 6. The CDR3 has 13 residues. The CDR3 loop is CASTPTGVDTQYF. CDR3 nucleotides: TGTGCCAGCACCCCCACAGGGGTAGATACGCAGTATTTT.

The J gene is TRBJ2-1, the V gene TRBV27, with 9 bases that match TRBD2. The CDR3 covers 16 residues. V lost 1 base to trimming and J lost 9 bases; unmatched junction nucleotides: 10. Germline V gene data show CDR1 as MNHEY and CDR2 as SMNVEV (reference sequence). CDR3 sequence: CASSLLTSGFGAEQFF. In DNA, the CDR3 is TGTGCCAGCAGTTTATTGACTAGCGGTTTTGGTGCTGAGCAGTTCTTC.

The rearrangement uses TRBV6-1 and TRBJ1-4; TRBD1 aligns across 8 bases. The germline gives CDR1 MNHNS, CDR2 SASEGT. This CDR3 is 17 amino acids long. The junction had 15 bases not matched to a gene; V was cut back by 4 bases and J by 8 bases. CDR3 nucleotides: TGTGCCAGCAGTGGCGGGACAGGCACCCTGACGGGAGAAAAACTGTTTTTT. This gives the protein CASSGGTGTLTGEKLFF.

The chain joins TRBV7-9 to TRBJ2-2; unclear D gene. This CDR3 comprises 15 residues. V was clipped by 6 bases and J by 0 bases, with 11 bases between them. CDR1 and CDR2 from the germline V gene are SEHNR and FQNEAQ (reference sequence). The CDR3 sequence is CASRLGSSNTGELFF. CDR3 sequence (DNA): TGTGCCAGCAGACTCGGCTCATCGAACACCGGGGAGCTGTTTTTT. The full variable domain, its missing parts supplied by reference TRBV7-9 and TRBJ2-2, is DTGVSQNPRHKITKRGQNVTFRCDPISEHNRLYWYRQTLGQGPEFLTYFQNEAQLEKSRLLSDRFSAERPKGSFSTLEIQRTEQGDSAMYLCASRLGSSNTGELFFGEGSRLTVL.

This clone came up a few times. The rearrangement links TRBV29-1 to TRBJ2-1; D possibly corresponds to TRBD2 (6 bases). V lost 0 bases and J lost 5, with 14 bases in between. Germline CDR1 is SQVTM and CDR2 is ANQGSEA. The CDR3 totals 15 residues. CDR3 residues: CSVEDRAGPDNEQFF. As DNA, the CDR3 is TGCAGCGTTGAAGACCGCGCGGGGCCAGACAATGAGCAGTTCTTC.

This chain connects TRBV2 to TRBJ2-7; D may be TRBD2 (5 bases). The germline gives CDR1 SNHLY, CDR2 FYNNEI. V lost 11 bases, J lost 2 bases, and 16 bases lay in between. CDR3 length: 13 residues. The CDR3 DNA sequence: TGTGCCGTCAAGGGAGCAGGAACCTACGAGCAGTACTTC. Amino acids: CAVKGAGTYEQYF.

This rearrangement joins TRBV11-2 to TRBJ2-1; 11 bases fit TRBD2. After removal of 10 bases from V and 5 bases from J, the junction contained 7 bases not matched to a gene. The CDR3 extends over 14 amino acids. Germline CDR1 reads SGHAT; CDR2 reads FQNNGV. The CDR3 here is CAIDSGRGNNEQFF. As DNA, the CDR3 is TGTGCCATCGATAGCGGGAGGGGAAACAATGAGCAGTTCTTC.

The chain employs TRBV5-1 and TRBJ2-1; D unresolved. This CDR3 spans 15 amino acids. The germline CDR1 and CDR2 sequences are SGHRS and YFSETQ. Between the trimmed V and J ends, which lost 1 base and 5 bases, there was a span of 13 bases. The CDR3, as DNA: TGCGCCAGCAGCTTGACCCAGCCCCTGGACAATGAGCAGTTCTTC. It is translated as CASSLTQPLDNEQFF.

A few counts support this clone. The chain combines TRBV7-2 with TRBJ1-3, with 7 bases matching TRBD1. Unmatched junction bases numbered 4, after V lost 0 bases and J lost 5 bases. This CDR3 spans 15 amino acids. CDR1 is SGHTA and CDR2 is FQGNSA in the germline V gene. The CDR3 DNA follows: TGTGCCAGCAGCTTAGCCGGGACAGAACGAAACACCATATATTTT. Protein sequence: CASSLAGTERNTIYF.

V usage is TRBV5-1 and J usage is TRBJ2-3, with TRBD2 matching 14 bases. This CDR3 region has 19 residues. Germline assignment: CDR1 SGHRS and CDR2 YFSETQ. With 2 bases clipped from V and 3 bases from J, the junction kept 11 bases outside the gene matches. The CDR3 coding sequence is TGCGCCAGCAGCTTTTTCGAGACTAGCGGGAGGGCGTGGACAGATACGCAGTATTTT. Its translation: CASSFFETSGRAWTDTQYF.

This rearrangement joins TRBV6-1 to TRBJ1-2; D may be TRBD1 (6 bases). Trimming took off 7 bases at V and 4 bases at J, with 16 bases between the two ends. The CDR3 is 14 residues long. CDR1 is MNHNS and CDR2 is SASEGT in the germline V gene. CDR3: CASIRSGAGYGYTF. CDR3 nucleotide sequence: TGTGCCAGCATTCGGTCGGGGGCGGGCTATGGCTACACCTTC.